The clone carrying this T cell receptor (beta chain) has only a few counts. Its specificity is unknown. Germline-derived CDR1 and CDR2 are MNHNS and SASEGT. The CDR3 has 15 amino acids. Trimming cost V 6 bases and J 4 bases, with 16 bases left between them. This sample stems from a study of T cells after yellow fever vaccination. Study-wide context: Fractions low in cell number were prepared with SMART-Seq v4 Ultra Low Input. Study findings and constraints: Highly abundant clonotypes carried over from the bulk population could end up in FACS-sorted repertoires as contaminants. Compared with primary, the secondary response was weaker and peaked at day 5, not 15. Clones from primary vaccination mostly reappeared after the booster (96% CD4, just over 85% CD8).

One entry per CDR3 protein, called by TCRdb with MiXCR from the 5' RACE reads. Here the sample spans 450,000 to 550,000 distinct CDR3 sequences, roughly a fifth being singletons. Sequencing was performed on PBMCs, taken roughly 20 days after the first yellow fever vaccination. The rearrangement links TRBV6-1 to TRBJ1-5; D perhaps matches TRBD1 (5 bases). The receptor was derived from a man aged 18 to 35 who received the YFV17D yellow fever vaccine. The CDR3 DNA reads TGTGCCAGCAGGCTGGGGGGGGATGCAAATCAGCCCCAGCATTTT. Amino acid sequence: CASRLGGDANQPQHF.